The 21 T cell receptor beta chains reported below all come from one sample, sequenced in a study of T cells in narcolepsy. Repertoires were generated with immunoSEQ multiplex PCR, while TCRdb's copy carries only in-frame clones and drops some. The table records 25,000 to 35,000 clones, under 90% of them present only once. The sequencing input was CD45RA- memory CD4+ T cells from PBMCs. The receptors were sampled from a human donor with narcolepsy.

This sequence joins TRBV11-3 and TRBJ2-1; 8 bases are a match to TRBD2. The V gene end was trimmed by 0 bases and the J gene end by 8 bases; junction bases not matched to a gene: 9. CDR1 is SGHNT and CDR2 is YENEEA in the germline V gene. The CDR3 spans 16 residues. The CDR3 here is CASSLEGGGGTDEQFF. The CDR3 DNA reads TGTGCCAGCAGCTTAGAGGGGGGCGGGGGGACCGATGAGCAGTTCTTC.

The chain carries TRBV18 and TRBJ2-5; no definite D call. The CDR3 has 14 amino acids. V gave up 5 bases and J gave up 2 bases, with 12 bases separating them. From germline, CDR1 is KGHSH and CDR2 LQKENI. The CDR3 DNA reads TGTGCCAGCTCAAGTGAGAGGTGGCAAGAGACCCAGTACTTC. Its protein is CASSSERWQETQYF.

In DNA form, the CDR3 reads TGTGCCAGCAGCCTCGCGAGGGTTGCTAACTATGGCTACACCTTC. Protein sequence: CASSLARVANYGYTF. The V call is TRBV7-2, the J call TRBJ1-2; D gene uncertain. Germline V gene data show CDR1 as SGHTA and CDR2 as FQGNSA. The CDR3 consists of 15 residues. The V end lost 5 bases, the J end lost 0 bases, and 13 bases lay between the germline ends.

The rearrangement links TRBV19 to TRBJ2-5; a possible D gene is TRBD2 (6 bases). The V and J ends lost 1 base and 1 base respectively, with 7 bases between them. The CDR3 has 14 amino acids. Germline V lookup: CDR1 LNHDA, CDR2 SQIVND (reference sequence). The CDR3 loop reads CASSIGGTQETQYF. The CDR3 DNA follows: TGTGCCAGTAGTATAGGCGGGACCCAAGAGACCCAGTACTTC.

CDR3 bases: TGTGCCAGCAGCTTCGGGCGGCTAGCCTACGAGCAGTACTTC. As protein: CASSFGRLAYEQYF. V and J are TRBV7-2 and TRBJ2-7; D not certain. V was pared by 3 bases and J by 2 bases, with 11 bases between. Per the germline V gene, CDR1 is SGHTA and CDR2 is FQGNSA. The CDR3 is 14 amino acids.

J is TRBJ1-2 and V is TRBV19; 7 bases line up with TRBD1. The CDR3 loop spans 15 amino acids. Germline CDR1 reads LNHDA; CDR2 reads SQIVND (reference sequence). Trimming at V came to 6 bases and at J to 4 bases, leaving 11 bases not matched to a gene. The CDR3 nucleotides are TGTGCCAGTAGAAACCACAGGGGTGAGGGCTATGGCTACACCTTC. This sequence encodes CASRNHRGEGYGYTF.

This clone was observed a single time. The CDR3 region is CASSPRRTNNNEQFF. CDR3 bases: TGTGCCAGCAGCCCCCGGCGGACTAACAACAATGAGCAGTTCTTC. The gene calls are TRBV7-9 and TRBJ2-1; a possible D gene is TRBD2 (6 bases). This CDR3 is 15 amino acids long. The germline CDR1 and CDR2 sequences are SEHNR and FQNEAQ (reference sequence). V lost 5 bases to trimming and J lost 5 bases, with 16 bases between them.

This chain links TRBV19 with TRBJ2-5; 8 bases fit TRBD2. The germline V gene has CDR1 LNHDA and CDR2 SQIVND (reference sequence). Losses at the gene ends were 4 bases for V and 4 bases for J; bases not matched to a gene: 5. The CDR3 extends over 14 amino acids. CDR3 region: CASSTRGGAETQYF. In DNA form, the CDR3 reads TGTGCCAGTAGTACCCGGGGGGGGGCAGAGACCCAGTACTTC.

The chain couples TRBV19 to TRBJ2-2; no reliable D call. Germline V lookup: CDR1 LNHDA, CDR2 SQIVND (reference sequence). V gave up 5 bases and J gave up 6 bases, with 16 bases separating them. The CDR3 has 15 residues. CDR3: CASSGPRGVPGELFF. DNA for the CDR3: TGTGCCAGTAGTGGGCCCCGAGGAGTCCCCGGGGAGCTGTTTTTT. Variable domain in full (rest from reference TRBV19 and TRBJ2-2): DGGITQSPKYLFRKEGQNVTLSCEQNLNHDAMYWYRQDPGQGLRLIYYSQIVNDFQKGDIAEGYSVSREKKESFPLTVTSAQKNPTAFYLCASSGPRGVPGELFFGEGSRLTVL.

The CDR3 region is CASSPGGPGAEAFF. The CDR3 DNA reads as TGTGCCAGCAGCCCGGGGGGTCCGGGGGCTGAAGCTTTCTTT. The J gene is TRBJ1-1, the V gene TRBV6-1; D perhaps matches TRBD1 (5 bases). This CDR3 comprises 14 residues. The V gene's germline CDR1 is MNHNS and CDR2 SASEGT. Trimming stripped 6 bases from V and 6 bases from J, with 17 bases between.

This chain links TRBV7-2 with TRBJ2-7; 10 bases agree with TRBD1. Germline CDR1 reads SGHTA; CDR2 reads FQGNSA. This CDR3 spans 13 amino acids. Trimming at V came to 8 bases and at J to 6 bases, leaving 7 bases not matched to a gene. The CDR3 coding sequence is TGTGCCAGCCGGCCGGGACAGGGGCCCGAGCAGTACTTC. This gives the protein CASRPGQGPEQYF.

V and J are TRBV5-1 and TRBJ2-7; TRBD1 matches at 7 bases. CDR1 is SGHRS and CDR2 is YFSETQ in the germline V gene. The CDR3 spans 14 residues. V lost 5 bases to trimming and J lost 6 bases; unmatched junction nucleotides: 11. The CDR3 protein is CASRPGQSFPEQYF. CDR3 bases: TGCGCCAGCAGGCCGGGACAGTCATTCCCCGAGCAGTACTTC.

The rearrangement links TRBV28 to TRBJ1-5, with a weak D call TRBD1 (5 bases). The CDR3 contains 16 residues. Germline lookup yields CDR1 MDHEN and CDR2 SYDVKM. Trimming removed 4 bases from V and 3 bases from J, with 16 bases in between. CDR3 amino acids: CASSSGGGSPNQPQHF. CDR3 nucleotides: TGTGCCAGCAGTTCCGGTGGGGGGTCCCCCAATCAGCCCCAGCATTTT.

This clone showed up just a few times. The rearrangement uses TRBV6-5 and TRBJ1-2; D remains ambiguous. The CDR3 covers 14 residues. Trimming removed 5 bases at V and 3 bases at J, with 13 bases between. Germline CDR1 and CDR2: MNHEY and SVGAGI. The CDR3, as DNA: TGTGCCAGCAGTCAGGATTCCGGGGACTATGGCTACACCTTC. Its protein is CASSQDSGDYGYTF.

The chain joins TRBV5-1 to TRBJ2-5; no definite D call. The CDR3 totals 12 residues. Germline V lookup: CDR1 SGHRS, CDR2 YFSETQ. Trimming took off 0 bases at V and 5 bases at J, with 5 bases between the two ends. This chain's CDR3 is CASSLAMETQYF. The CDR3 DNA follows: TGCGCCAGCAGCTTGGCCATGGAGACCCAGTACTTC.

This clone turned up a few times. The CDR3 reads CASRLQVYEQYF. CDR3 in DNA: TGCGCCAGCAGGCTTCAGGTCTACGAGCAGTACTTC. The V and J genes are TRBV10-2 and TRBJ2-7; D is unclear. Trimming cost V 6 bases and J 3 bases, with 9 bases left between them. The CDR3 extends over 12 amino acids. The germline V gene encodes CDR1 WSHSY and CDR2 SAAADI.

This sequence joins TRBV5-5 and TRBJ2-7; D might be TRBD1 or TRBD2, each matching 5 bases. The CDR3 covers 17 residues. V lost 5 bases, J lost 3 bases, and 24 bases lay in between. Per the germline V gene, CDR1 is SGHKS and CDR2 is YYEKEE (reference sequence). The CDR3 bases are TGTGCCAGCAGTTATATTTCCGGGACCCCCCGGGACTACGAGCAGTACTTC. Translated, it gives CASSYISGTPRDYEQYF.

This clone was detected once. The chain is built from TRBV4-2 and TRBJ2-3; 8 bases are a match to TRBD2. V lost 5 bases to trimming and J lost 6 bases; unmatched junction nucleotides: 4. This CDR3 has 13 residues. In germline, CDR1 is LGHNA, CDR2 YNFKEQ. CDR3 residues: CASSLRGEDTQYF. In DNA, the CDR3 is TGTGCCAGCAGCTTGCGGGGGGAGGATACGCAGTATTTT.

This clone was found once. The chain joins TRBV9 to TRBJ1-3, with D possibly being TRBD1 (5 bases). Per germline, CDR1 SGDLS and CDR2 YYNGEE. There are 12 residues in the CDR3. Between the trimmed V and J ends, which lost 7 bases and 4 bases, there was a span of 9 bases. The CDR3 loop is CASGRDGNTIYF. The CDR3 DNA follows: TGTGCCAGCGGCAGGGACGGAAACACCATATATTTT.

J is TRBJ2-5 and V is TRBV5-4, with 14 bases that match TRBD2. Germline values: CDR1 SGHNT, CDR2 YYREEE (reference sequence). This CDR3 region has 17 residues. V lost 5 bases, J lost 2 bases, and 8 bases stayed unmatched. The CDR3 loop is CASSSGTSGGHQETQYF. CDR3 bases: TGTGCCAGCAGTTCCGGGACTAGCGGGGGACATCAAGAGACCCAGTACTTC.

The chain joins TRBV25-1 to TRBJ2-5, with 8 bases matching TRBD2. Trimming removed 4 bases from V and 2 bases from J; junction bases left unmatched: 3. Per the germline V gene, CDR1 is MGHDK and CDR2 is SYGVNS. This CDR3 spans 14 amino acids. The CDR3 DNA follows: TGTGCCAGCAGTGGTAGCGGGGCGCAAGAGACCCAGTACTTC. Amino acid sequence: CASSGSGAQETQYF.